This TCR beta chain was retrieved from a study of regulatory T cells in long-lasting Graves disease (dated by TCRdb to about 2021). Looking at the study overall: Persistent Graves' disease was defined as antithyroid drug treatment for over 5 years with persistently positive TSH receptor autoantibodies. Persistent Graves' disease patients were compared with newly diagnosed Graves' disease patients by peripheral blood TCR sequencing and RNA sequencing. A total of roughly 33 samples underwent TCR sequencing: roughly 13 from persistent and about 20 from newly diagnosed Graves' disease patients. Antithyroid drugs had been taken for approximately 9.7 years on average by persistent Graves' disease patients in the clinical cohort. The study was registered as a clinical trial and conducted in China.

The library came from multiplex PCR. Sequencing was performed on an Illumina HiSeq 4000. TCR beta libraries were built with iRepertoire HTBI primers and Arm-PCR amplification of CDR3 regions. Before sequencing, the PCR products went through gel purification. The authors processed their data as follows. A total of fewer than 65 TRBV and 14 TRBJ segments were identified across samples and were used for gene usage analysis of CDR3 amino acid clonotypes. COPE and FqMerger were used to merge the filtered high-quality paired reads into contigs. BLAST was used to align contigs to IMGT TRBV, TRBD and TRBJ reference genes, with CDR3 defined following IMGT. Any clonotype with a frequency above 0.1% was classified as a highly expanded clone. Shannon entropy was used to measure repertoire diversity, and the Gini coefficient was used to measure V-J evenness. A clonotype was considered public if more than one individual shared it. TCRdb redid the processing of the public reads, applying fastp at Q25 and MiXCR, and retained in-frame beta chains. When rows share a CDR3 protein, they turn into one entry using the most common DNA and genes. For this entry, the V and J calls and clone size follow TCRdb and not the study's own pipeline. For this sample the table gives about 660,000 distinct CDR3 sequences, of which around 30% were detected only once. Roughly 40% of the sample lies in the top ten.

The CDR3 covers 12 residues, taking in both the cysteine and the phenylalanine. The DNA shown is the 36-base CDR3, in frame from base 1. In the germline V gene, CDR1 corresponds to SGHAT and CDR2 to FQNNGV. V is pared back by 0 bases and J by 2 bases, with 1 base lying between the germline termini. Ten or more counts support this clonotype. There is no known antigen for this receptor. No base qualities exist here, and no much larger clone lies one base off it. Sample time point, as interpreted from the label and publication: persistent/refractory GD, antithyroid drugs over 5 years with positive TRAb. For both TCR sequencing and RNA sequencing, RNA was extracted from PBMCs using TRIzol. Graves' disease was diagnosed according to American Thyroid Association guidelines. Recruitment of patients was carried out at an endocrinology department in Xi'an, China. Each patient gave 8.5 to 9.5 milliliters of peripheral blood, collected in an EDTA anticoagulant tube. Ficoll Paque Plus density gradient separation was used to isolate PBMCs, and no further T cell sorting was done. An Agilent 2100 Bioanalyzer and agarose gel were used to assess RNA quality, and a NanoDrop 2000 was used to measure RNA concentration.

General conclusions and limits of the study: Lower TCR Shannon entropy and fewer highly expanded clones were observed in persistent Graves' disease patients than in newly diagnosed patients, which suggested clonal expansion. The authors acknowledged the small sample size as a limitation that may reduce accuracy. Sequencing and analysis were restricted to the TCR beta chain. Peripheral blood alone was examined, since thyroid tissue, which constituted the primary lesion, could not be accessed. TRBV28, TRBJ1-2 and TRBJ2-5 were preferentially used in persistent disease, while TRBV20-1 and TRBJ2-1 were favored in newly diagnosed disease. More public clonotypes were shared among persistent patients (2,741) than among newly diagnosed patients (966).

The source of this sequence is a female donor with Graves disease. Sequenced here: peripheral blood mononuclear cells (PBMCs), sampled when the disease was refractory, from a patient treated with antithyroid drugs. The rearranged segments are TRBV11-2 and TRBJ2-5; too little of a D gene remains to name it. Here is the DNA: TGTGCCAGCAGCTTAGAGCAAGAGACCCAGTACTTC. The resulting protein is CASSLEQETQYF.